The 20 T cell receptor beta chains below were found in one sample sequenced in a study of blood T cell repertoires in COVID-19 (dated by TCRdb to 2018 to 2020). The library came from the immunoSEQ multiplex PCR assay. Drawn from immuneACCESS, this table holds only the in-frame rearrangements with V and J called that TCRdb kept. Clones are partly lost; checked studies trace under half to an unresolved V gene and leave the rest unexplained. The sample yields 180,000 or so clones; 86% were counted once. The ten largest clones take up about 0.95% of the sample. Source material: peripheral blood. The receptor source for this set is a man younger than 35 with acute or convalescent COVID-19.

This rearrangement joins TRBV11-3 to TRBJ2-1; D is possibly TRBD1 (5 bases). The CDR3 covers 14 residues. V lost 5 bases to trimming and J lost 5 bases, with 13 bases between them. CDR1 SGHNT and CDR2 YENEEA come from the germline V gene. CDR3 DNA: TGTGCCAGCAGCCCCACGACAGTTCACAATGAGCAGTTCTTC. Protein: CASSPTTVHNEQFF.

The CDR3 region is CASENHRVCYEQYV. Here the CDR3 DNA reads TGCGCCAGCGAAAATCACAGGGTTTGCTACGAGCAGTACGTC. V is TRBV5-1 and J is TRBJ2-7; D may be TRBD1 (6 bases). From germline, CDR1 is SGHRS and CDR2 YFSETQ. The ends were cut back, 7 bases at V and 3 bases at J, with 17 bases in the middle. The CDR3 sequence is 14 residues long.

The chain uses TRBV30 and TRBJ1-5; TRBD1 is a possible D gene (6 bases). Germline V lookup: CDR1 GTSNPN, CDR2 SVGIG (reference sequence). This CDR3 contains 15 residues. V was pared by 2 bases and J by 3 bases, with 14 bases between. CDR3 sequence (DNA): TGTGCCTGGAGTACGACAGGTACTTACAATCAGCCCCAGCATTTT. The encoded protein is CAWSTTGTYNQPQHF. Variable domain in full (rest from reference TRBV30 and TRBJ1-5): SQTIHQWPATLVQPVGSPLSLECTVEGTSNPNLYWYRQAAGRGLQLLFYSVGIGQISSEVPQNLSASRPQDRQFILSSKKLLLSDSGFYLCAWSTTGTYNQPQHFGDGTRLSIL.

This clone has a handful of counts. The rearrangement joins TRBV2 to TRBJ2-7; D is possibly TRBD2 (5 bases). The germline V and J ends were trimmed by 4 bases and 2 bases, with 9 bases remaining between them. Germline-derived CDR1 and CDR2 are SNHLY and FYNNEI. The CDR3 is made up of 13 amino acids. The CDR3 sequence: CASSGGKTYEQYF. CDR3 coding DNA: TGTGCCAGCAGTGGAGGGAAGACCTACGAGCAGTACTTC.

The chain is built from TRBV6-2 or TRBV6-3 and TRBJ1-4; D is undetermined. Trimming pared 4 bases from V and 0 bases from J, leaving 6 bases between. Germline V CDR1 and CDR2: MNHEY, SVGEGT. The CDR3 is 14 residues long. The chain's CDR3 is CASSFTPTNEKLFF. The CDR3 bases are TGTGCCAGCAGTTTTACACCAACTAATGAAAAACTGTTTTTT.

V gene TRBV2 combines with J gene TRBJ2-5, with 7 bases that match TRBD2. With V trimmed by 5 bases and J by 1 base, 10 bases remained unmatched. The CDR3 length is 16 residues. Per germline, CDR1 SNHLY and CDR2 FYNNEI. CDR3 protein: CASSYLLASTQETQYF. DNA of the CDR3: TGTGCCAGCAGTTATCTACTAGCGTCTACCCAAGAGACCCAGTACTTC.

This chain joins TRBV7-2 and TRBJ1-1; tentative D call: TRBD1 (6 bases). The CDR3 consists of 13 residues. Germline V gene sequence: CDR1 SGHTA, CDR2 FQGNSA. Trimming took off 5 bases at V and 8 bases at J, with 15 bases between the two ends. The CDR3 loop reads CASSPQQGTEAFF. CDR3 nucleotides: TGTGCCAGCAGCCCCCAACAGGGTACCGAAGCTTTCTTT.

J is TRBJ1-1 and V is TRBV12-5, with 11 bases aligning to TRBD1. V was pared by 5 bases and J by 5 bases, with 16 bases of the junction left unmatched. CDR1 and CDR2 (germline): LGHNT, FRNRAP. The CDR3 spans 18 residues. This CDR3 reads CASGILLGQGASGTEAFF. The CDR3 DNA reads TGTGCTAGTGGTATACTACTCGGACAGGGGGCTAGTGGGACTGAAGCTTTCTTT.

The chain is built from TRBV10-3 and TRBJ1-6; 7 bases line up with TRBD1. Germline V gene lookup returns CDR1 ENHRY and CDR2 SYGVKD. The CDR3 loop spans 14 amino acids. J lost 5 bases, V lost 6 bases, and 4 bases had no gene match. The CDR3 loop is CAISETGNNSPLHF. The DNA for the CDR3 is TGTGCCATCAGCGAGACAGGGAATAATTCACCCCTCCACTTT.

The rearrangement joins TRBV9 to TRBJ2-5; 7 bases are shared with TRBD2. J lost 7 bases, V lost 3 bases, and 9 bases had no gene match. The CDR3 loop spans 14 amino acids. The V gene's germline CDR1 is SGDLS and CDR2 YYNGEE. The CDR3 reads CASSGGEGRGTQYF. For the CDR3, the DNA is TGTGCCAGCAGCGGCGGGGAGGGGAGGGGGACCCAGTACTTC.

The V and J genes are TRBV7-2 and TRBJ1-4, with D unclear. Trimming took 4 bases from V and 4 from J, leaving 13 bases between them. Germline values: CDR1 SGHTA, CDR2 FQGNSA. The CDR3 covers 15 residues. CDR3 region: CASSSGRRINEKLFF. CDR3 DNA sequence: TGTGCCAGCAGCTCGGGTCGTAGGATTAATGAAAAACTGTTTTTT.

This clone was recorded a few times. The gene calls are TRBV5-1 and TRBJ2-7; D may be TRBD1 (6 bases). The CDR3 runs 14 residues. Germline CDR1 reads SGHRS; CDR2 reads YFSETQ. The V end was cut by 5 bases, the J end by 2 bases, with 14 bases between. CDR3 amino acids: CASRTGTSAYEQYF. CDR3 in DNA: TGCGCCAGCAGAACCGGGACATCAGCCTACGAGCAGTACTTC.

Note on this clone: This sample includes further DNA sequences coding for the same CDR3. The rearrangement joins TRBV3-1 (or the pseudogene TRBV3-2) to TRBJ1-2, with a weak D call TRBD1 (6 bases). Trimming took 4 bases from V and 2 from J, leaving 17 bases between them. There are 16 residues in the CDR3. CDR1 is LGHDT and CDR2 is YNNKEL in the germline V gene (reference sequence). The CDR3: CASSLSTGQSNYGYTF. The CDR3 nucleotides read TGTGCCAGCAGCCTTTCTACCGGACAGAGCAACTATGGCTACACCTTC.

This chain joins TRBV10-2 and TRBJ2-1; 10 bases line up with TRBD2. J was trimmed by 7 bases and V by 1 base; bases with no gene match: 4. The CDR3 has 15 residues. Germline CDR1 and CDR2: WSHSY and SAAADI. The CDR3 is CASSELLAGANEQFF. CDR3 bases: TGCGCCAGCAGTGAGTTGCTAGCGGGGGCGAATGAGCAGTTCTTC.

The chain employs TRBV2 and TRBJ2-1; TRBD1 is a possible D gene (5 bases). The CDR3 spans 15 residues. Germline CDR1 is SNHLY and CDR2 is FYNNEI. The V end lost 4 bases, the J end lost 3 bases, and 13 bases lay between the germline ends. CDR3 residues: CASSVQLQVYNEQFF. In nucleotides, the CDR3 is TGTGCCAGCAGTGTCCAATTACAGGTCTACAATGAGCAGTTCTTC. Complete variable domain (other parts from reference TRBV2 and TRBJ2-1): EPEVTQTPSHQVTQMGQEVILRCVPISNHLYFYWYRQILGQKVEFLVSFYNNEISEKSEIFDDQFSVERPDGSNFTLKIRSTKLEDSAMYFCASSVQLQVYNEQFFGPGTRLTVL.

The chain carries TRBV5-8 and TRBJ2-7; 7 nucleotides line up with TRBD1. The CDR3 is 15 residues long. Germline-derived CDR1 and CDR2 are SGHTS and YDEGEE. Losses at the gene ends were 4 bases for V and 9 bases for J; bases not matched to a gene: 16. CDR3 residues: CASSPYTTGKGRQYV. The DNA of the CDR3 is TGTGCCAGCAGCCCCTATACGACAGGGAAAGGGAGGCAGTACGTC.

This clone has only one observation. The rearrangement uses TRBV29-1 and TRBJ2-3, with 10 bases lining up with TRBD2. CDR1 SQVTM and CDR2 ANQGSEA come from the germline V gene. The CDR3 covers 16 residues. CDR3 nucleotide sequence: TGCACCCTAAGTCGGTGGACTAGCGGAAGGGGGGGTACGCAGTATTTT. Protein: CTLSRWTSGRGGTQYF.

The gene calls are TRBV25-1 and TRBJ1-6, with D maybe TRBD1 (6 bases). The CDR3 spans 14 residues. V lost 8 bases and J lost 10, with 18 bases in between. Per germline, CDR1 MGHDK and CDR2 SYGVNS. CDR3 amino acids: CASREGGGRSPLHF. The CDR3 DNA is TGTGCCAGCCGAGAAGGGGGGGGGCGATCACCCCTCCACTTT.

The rearrangement links TRBV2 to TRBJ2-1, with no clear D. The CDR3 totals 13 residues. CDR1 is SNHLY and CDR2 is FYNNEI in the germline V gene. The V and J ends lost 4 bases and 4 bases respectively, with 8 bases between them. This chain's CDR3 is CASSGWQYNEQFF. The CDR3 bases are TGTGCCAGCAGTGGGTGGCAGTACAATGAGCAGTTCTTC. The full variable domain, its missing parts supplied by reference TRBV2 and TRBJ2-1, is EPEVTQTPSHQVTQMGQEVILRCVPISNHLYFYWYRQILGQKVEFLVSFYNNEISEKSEIFDDQFSVERPDGSNFTLKIRSTKLEDSAMYFCASSGWQYNEQFFGPGTRLTVL.

DNA of the CDR3: TGTGCCAGCAGCTCGCAGGGGCAGGGCCTTATGAACACTGAAGCTTTCTTT. As protein: CASSSQGQGLMNTEAFF. V is TRBV5-5 and J is TRBJ1-1; D is possibly TRBD1 (6 bases). V was clipped by 3 bases and J by 0 bases, with 18 bases between them. This CDR3 has 17 amino acids. The germline CDR1 and CDR2 sequences are SGHKS and YYEKEE (reference sequence).